These T cell receptor beta chains were read from a single sample in a study of shared clonotypes between healthy human individuals. TCRdb's table, derived via immunoSEQ multiplex PCR, lists solely in-frame clones and lacks some. The data show approximately 2.1 million clones, more than 85% seen once. The sample comprised naive CD4+ T cells from PBMCs. Receptors originate from a man between 18 and 29 years old in good health. Some clones in this sample may be carry-over from other donors' samples. Each CDR3 is given with its conserved first and last residue. The D gene is left open where the match is weak. The size entry is marked missing in some rows and otherwise reads once, few, many or a size class.

V	size	J	length	D	DNA	CDR3
TRBV27	.	TRBJ1-1	14	.	TGTGCCAGCAGTGCCCTCGGGGGGGACACTGAAGCTTTCTTT	CASSALGGDTEAFF
TRBV18	.	TRBJ1-1	13	.	TGTGCCAGCTCACGGGCAGGCTGGGCTGAAGCTTTCTTT	CASSRAGWAEAFF
TRBV25-1	.	TRBJ1-4	18	TRBD1	TGTGCCAGCAGTGAGGCTCCCGGACAGGGTGGAACTAATGAAAAACTGTTTTTT	CASSEAPGQGGTNEKLFF
TRBV7-2	.	TRBJ1-5	14	.	TGTGCCAGCAGCTTAGGGGGGAACAATCAGCCCCAGCATTTT	CASSLGGNNQPQHF
TRBV29-1	.	TRBJ2-3	14	.	TGCAGCGTTGATAGCCTAATGAGCACAGATACGCAGTATTTT	CSVDSLMSTDTQYF
TRBV29-1	.	TRBJ2-7	14	.	TGCAGCGTAAAAGAGTGGACAGACTCCTACGAGCAGTACTTC	CSVKEWTDSYEQYF
TRBV5-1	.	TRBJ2-5	14	TRBD2	TGCGCCAGCAGTTTGGCTAGCGGGGAAGAGACCCAGTACTTC	CASSLASGEETQYF
TRBV27	once	TRBJ2-2	15	.	TGTGCCAGCAGTTTTCTGAATCAGAACACCGGGGAGCTGTTTTTT	CASSFLNQNTGELFF
TRBV27	.	TRBJ2-7	12	.	TGTGCCAGCAGTTTAGGACATGGCGAGCAGTACTTC	CASSLGHGEQYF
TRBV5-8	.	TRBJ1-4	15	TRBD1	TGTGCCAGCAGCCAACGGACAGGAGCTAGGGAAAAACTGTTTTTT	CASSQRTGAREKLFF
TRBV2	.	TRBJ1-3	14	TRBD1	TGTGCCAGCACGCAGGGGGCGCTGGGAAACACCATATATTTT	CASTQGALGNTIYF
TRBV6-1	.	TRBJ1-2	13	TRBD1	TGTGCCAGCAGGGAGGTGACAGGGTATGGCTACACCTTC	CASREVTGYGYTF
TRBV5-1	.	TRBJ2-7	14	TRBD1	TGCGCCAGCAGCTTGGGGACAGGGGGGCGCGAGCAGTACTTC	CASSLGTGGREQYF
TRBV5-4	.	TRBJ2-1	13	.	TGTGCCAGCAGCTTAGACAGTCGCAATGAGCAGTTCTTC	CASSLDSRNEQFF
TRBV5-1	.	TRBJ2-3	15	.	TGCGCCAGCGGCGCGTGGGGGGAAAGCACAGATACGCAGTATTTT	CASGAWGESTDTQYF
TRBV28	.	TRBJ2-3	14	.	TGTGCCAGCAGTTTGGGCGGGCGCACAGATACGCAGTATTTT	CASSLGGRTDTQYF
TRBV11-3	.	TRBJ1-4	14	.	TGTGCCAGCACCACACAGGGACCTAATGAAAAACTGTTTTTT	CASTTQGPNEKLFF
TRBV9	.	TRBJ1-2	16	TRBD1	TGTGCCAGCAGCCTAAGGACAGGGGGCCCTATTGGTGGCTACACCTTC	CASSLRTGGPIGGYTF
TRBV19	.	TRBJ1-5	17	.	TGTGCCAGTAGTACTCAGGGCTGGGGTTATAGCAATCAGCCCCAGCATTTT	CASSTQGWGYSNQPQHF
TRBV6-6	.	TRBJ1-1	14	TRBD1	TGTGCCAGCAGCCCTAGTGGACAGGGTCTTGAAGCTTTCTTT	CASSPSGQGLEAFF
TRBV2	.	TRBJ1-1	14	TRBD1	TGTGCCAGCAGTGCGGACAGGGGAAACACTGAAGCTTTCTTT	CASSADRGNTEAFF
TRBV4-1	.	TRBJ1-2	16	TRBD1	TGCGCCAGCAGCCAGGGGGACAGTTATGTCGGCTATGGCTACACCTTC	CASSQGDSYVGYGYTF
TRBV5-1	.	TRBJ1-6	15	.	TGCGCCAGCAGCTTGGACAGAGCCGAGGGTTCACCCCTCCACTTT	CASSLDRAEGSPLHF
TRBV27	.	TRBJ2-3	16	.	TGTGCCACCTCGAGGAGGGACAGAGCTAGCACAGATACGCAGTATTTT	CATSRRDRASTDTQYF
TRBV5-4	.	TRBJ2-7	15	.	TGTGCCAGCAGCTTGGGAGTAGCTAATGCCTACGAGCAGTACTTC	CASSLGVANAYEQYF
TRBV28	.	TRBJ1-5	17	.	TGTGCCAGCAGACGTTCTGGGGGGAGGTCAGGCAATCAGCCCCAGCATTTT	CASRRSGGRSGNQPQHF
TRBV11-2	once	TRBJ2-2	16	TRBD1	TGTGCCAGCAGCTTGGGACAGGGTGGTGACACCGGGGAGCTGTTTTTT	CASSLGQGGDTGELFF
TRBV4-1	.	TRBJ2-5	13	.	TGCGCCAGCAGCCGAGGGTCCCGAGAGACCCAGTACTTC	CASSRGSRETQYF
TRBV7-9	.	TRBJ1-2	12	.	TGTGCCAGCAGCCCAGGGAACTATGGCTACACCTTC	CASSPGNYGYTF